The rows below give T cell receptor beta chains drawn from one sample of a study of PD-L1 blockade in urothelial cancer. Assay: immunoSEQ multiplex PCR; the TCRdb copy retains only in-frame clones and omits some. The sample has under 70,000 clones; approximately 75% are singletons. Material: PBMCs, obtained around atezolizumab (anti-PD-L1) treatment. Receptors originate from a man between 65 and 85 years old with urothelial cancer. The CDR3 runs from the conserved cysteine through the conserved F or W. A D gene is named only where the DNA matches it firmly. A clone size is listed for some rows: how often the clone was seen (once, few, many), or a class if it is expanded.

>TRBV28|TRBJ1-5|.|.
TGTGCCAGTATCGGAGGAGGCAATCAGCCCCAGCATTTT
CASIGGGNQPQHF
>TRBV7-2|TRBJ2-3|.|.
TGTGCCAGCAGTTCCTGGGACACCACAGATACGCAGTATTTT
CASSSWDTTDTQYF
>TRBV5-1|TRBJ1-2|.|.
TGCGCCAGCAGCTCGGACAATTATGGCTACACCTTC
CASSSDNYGYTF
>TRBV13|TRBJ1-2|.|.
TGTGCCAGCAGCTTAGCAGGGGATGGCTACACCTTC
CASSLAGDGYTF
>TRBV5-1|TRBJ1-4|.|TRBD1
TGCGCCAGCAGCATGGGACAGGGAAATGAAAAACTGTTTTTT
CASSMGQGNEKLFF
>TRBV25-1|TRBJ2-7|.|.
TGTGCCAGCACCTTACAGGAGAACTACGAGCAGTACTTC
CASTLQENYEQYF
>TRBV6-5|TRBJ1-1|.|TRBD1
TGTGCCAGCAGAAGACAGGGGACCACTGAAGCTTTCTTT
CASRRQGTTEAFF
>TRBV27|TRBJ2-5|.|.
TGTGCCAGCAGGGCCAGGGTTAGGGAGACCCAGTACTTC
CASRARVRETQYF
>TRBV10-3|TRBJ2-7|.|.
TGTGCCATCAGTGAGTCACGGGATTTGGGCGAGCAGTACTTC
CAISESRDLGEQYF
>TRBV11-3|TRBJ2-7|once|.
TGTGCCAGCAGCTTAGGTCCTAGCGACGAGCAGTACTTC
CASSLGPSDEQYF
>TRBV28|TRBJ1-5|.|TRBD1
TGTGCCAGCAGCCCACTGTTGGACAGGGGTGATCAGCCCCAGCATTTT
CASSPLLDRGDQPQHF
>TRBV11-3|TRBJ2-1|.|.
TGTGCCAGCAGCTTAGAAGGCGGCGAGTACAATGAGCAGTTCTTC
CASSLEGGEYNEQFF
>TRBV28|TRBJ1-4|.|.
TGTGCCAGCAGTCCGGGGGAGGGCCGGATTAATGAAAAACTGTTTTTT
CASSPGEGRINEKLFF
>TRBV20-1|TRBJ2-5|.|.
TGCAGTGCTTTCCTGGAGACCCAGTACTTC
CSAFLETQYF
>TRBV6-1|TRBJ2-3|.|.
TGTGCCAGCAGTGAAGGAGTCGGACAGTGGGGGGATACGCAGTATTTT
CASSEGVGQWGDTQYF
>TRBV5-4|TRBJ2-7|.|TRBD2
TGTGCCAGCAGCCTTCGGACTAGCGGGAGCTACGAGCAGTACTTC
CASSLRTSGSYEQYF
>TRBV28|TRBJ2-5|.|.
TGTGCCAGCAGTTTAGGAGGATCTGTCCAAGAGACCCAGTACTTC
CASSLGGSVQETQYF
>TRBV19|TRBJ2-3|.|TRBD1
TGTGCCAGTAGTTTCCCACCGGGGACAGAGCAGCCTACGCAGTATTTT
CASSFPPGTEQPTQYF
>TRBV30|TRBJ1-1|.|.
TGTGCCTGGAGACGGCAGGAGAACACTGAAGCTTTCTTT
CAWRRQENTEAFF
>TRBV19|TRBJ1-1|.|TRBD1
TGTGCCAGTAGTCCCCATGCCGGACAGGGTGATAGCGCTGAAGCTTTCTTT
CASSPHAGQGDSAEAFF
>TRBV27|TRBJ2-7|.|TRBD2
TGTGCCAGCAGTTCATTTGGCGGGAGGTACGAGCAGTACTTC
CASSSFGGRYEQYF
>TRBV10-1|TRBJ2-2|.|TRBD1
TGCGCCAGCAGTAACGACAGGGGGGCGGCCGGGGAGCTGTTTTTT
CASSNDRGAAGELFF
>TRBV6-5|TRBJ2-2|.|TRBD2
TGTGCCAGCAGTTTTACGGGAGGGCCGAACACCGGGGAGCTGTTTTTT
CASSFTGGPNTGELFF
>TRBV7-3|TRBJ2-7|.|TRBD2
TGTGCCAGCAGCTTAAGCGGGAGGTCTAACGAGCAGTACTTC
CASSLSGRSNEQYF
>TRBV29-1|TRBJ1-2|.|TRBD1
TGCAGCGTGACGCCGGGACAGGGTTTCTATGGCTACACCTTC
CSVTPGQGFYGYTF
>TRBV5-1|TRBJ2-5|.|.
TGCGCCAGCAGCCTTTCGACAGGACAAGAGACCCAGTACTTC
CASSLSTGQETQYF
>TRBV12-5|TRBJ2-2|.|TRBD1
TGTGCTAGTGGTTTGGCACAGACTTCACAGGGGGCGACCGGGGAGCTGTTTTTT
CASGLAQTSQGATGELFF
>TRBV11-2|TRBJ2-5|.|.
TGTGCCAGCAGCCTCCAGGGTACCCCCTCTCAAGAGACCCAGTACTTC
CASSLQGTPSQETQYF
>TRBV18|TRBJ2-4|.|TRBD1
TGTGCCAGCTCACCAAGAAATCGACAGGGGGCAAACATTCAGTACTTC
CASSPRNRQGANIQYF
>TRBV9|TRBJ2-3|.|TRBD2
TGTGCCAGCAGCGTAAGGGCTAGCGGTTCAGATACGCAGTATTTT
CASSVRASGSDTQYF
>TRBV9|TRBJ1-1|once|.
TGTGCCAGCAGCGTAGGGGGCCAGAGTTACACTGAAGCTTTCTTT
CASSVGGQSYTEAFF
>TRBV2|TRBJ2-7|.|TRBD2
TGTGCCAGCAGAGGACTAGTTATCAACGAGCAGTACTTC
CASRGLVINEQYF
>TRBV9|TRBJ1-4|.|TRBD1
TGTGCCAGCAGCGTAGAGGGGGCTTCAACTAATGAAAAACTGTTTTTT
CASSVEGASTNEKLFF
>TRBV15|TRBJ1-2|.|.
TGTGCCACCAGCAGAGATTTCCGTGGGTGGGCACCCGACTATGGCTACACCTTC
CATSRDFRGWAPDYGYTF